The rows below give T cell receptor beta chains drawn from one sample of a study of cytomegalovirus exposure and HLA in healthy donors. Some clones are missing from TCRdb's copy, which holds only in-frame ones; the method was immunoSEQ multiplex PCR. Of 120,000 to 150,000 clones in the sample, 60% to 80% were seen once. The material sequenced was PBMCs. The receptor set was obtained from a woman in her 40s in good health and CMV-seropositive. Each CDR3 is given with its conserved first and last residue. The order of the fields is CDR3 protein, CDR3 DNA, V gene, J gene, D gene, clone size. D genes are given only for firm matches. Clone size is given for some rows only: seen once, a few or many times, or a class if the clone is expanded.

CAWTWGPRETQYF	TGTGCCTGGACTTGGGGGCCCAGAGAGACCCAGTACTTC	TRBV30	TRBJ2-5	.	.
CASRRGPAGGQETQYF	TGCGCCAGCAGACGAGGTCCAGCGGGGGGGCAAGAGACCCAGTACTTC	TRBV4-1	TRBJ2-5	TRBD2	few
CASSLESGRMDTQYF	TGCGCCAGCAGCTTGGAGTCCGGGAGGATGGATACGCAGTATTTT	TRBV5-1	TRBJ2-3	TRBD2	.
CASRGLNYGYTF	TGTGCCAGCAGGGGCCTTAACTATGGCTACACCTTC	TRBV6-6	TRBJ1-2	.	.
CASSGSGGAAGELFF	TGCGCCAGCAGCGGAAGCGGGGGAGCCGCCGGGGAGCTGTTTTTT	TRBV5-1	TRBJ2-2	TRBD2	.
CASSLGQVTYEQYF	TGTGCCAGCAGCTTGGGACAGGTCACCTACGAGCAGTACTTC	TRBV5-4	TRBJ2-7	.	.
CASSGLAGGGDEQFF	TGTGCCAGCAGTGGACTAGCGGGGGGCGGGGATGAGCAGTTCTTC	TRBV6-5	TRBJ2-1	TRBD2	few
CASSLGGGSNEQFF	TGTGCCAGCAGCTTAGGCGGGGGATCAAATGAGCAGTTCTTC	TRBV7-9	TRBJ2-1	TRBD2	.
CATRARGYSEQYF	TGTGCTACACGGGCCAGGGGGTACAGCGAGCAGTACTTC	TRBV6-1	TRBJ2-7	TRBD1	.
CASSRGQNYGYTF	TGTGCCAGCAGCCGCGGACAGAACTATGGCTACACCTTC	TRBV7-9	TRBJ1-2	.	.
CASSLGVSGGLMREQYF	TGCGCCAGCAGCTTGGGGGTTTCTGGGGGACTAATGAGGGAGCAGTACTTC	TRBV5-1	TRBJ2-7	TRBD2	.
CASSLSTGYSNQPQHF	TGTGCCAGTAGCCTCTCAACGGGTTATAGCAATCAGCCCCAGCATTTT	TRBV19	TRBJ1-5	.	.
CASSLGLAGIYNEQFF	TGTGCCAGCAGCTTAGGACTAGCGGGCATCTACAATGAGCAGTTCTTC	TRBV7-6	TRBJ2-1	TRBD2	.
CASSEGRNYGYTF	TGTGCCAGCAGTGAGGGCCGAAACTATGGCTACACCTTC	TRBV2	TRBJ1-2	.	.
CASSMAFETNYGYTF	TGTGCCAGCAGTATGGCGTTTGAGACAAACTATGGCTACACCTTC	TRBV6-5	TRBJ1-2	.	.
CASSQPPSGGTRERETQYF	TGCGCCAGCAGCCAACCCCCTAGCGGGGGGACCCGGGAAAGAGAGACCCAGTACTTC	TRBV5-1	TRBJ2-5	TRBD2	.
CASSSEGLAGGPRNEQFF	TGTGCCAGCAGCTCCGAGGGACTAGCGGGGGGGCCGAGAAATGAGCAGTTCTTC	TRBV7-2	TRBJ2-1	TRBD2	.
CASSLEDISYEQYF	TGTGCCAGCAGCTTAGAGGACATCTCGTACGAGCAGTACTTC	TRBV11-2	TRBJ2-7	.	once
CASRQSTPHAEAFF	TGTGCCAGCAGACAGTCTACCCCCCACGCTGAAGCTTTCTTT	TRBV25-1	TRBJ1-1	.	few
CASSIGTEINGPQHF	TGTGCCAGTAGTATTGGGACTGAGATCAATGGCCCCCAGCATTTT	TRBV19	TRBJ1-5	.	.
CASSTDGLAGEQYF	TGTGCCAGCAGTACCGACGGACTAGCGGGCGAGCAGTACTTC	TRBV6-6	TRBJ2-7	TRBD2	.
CAWKSSSGVVRTQYF	TGTGCCTGGAAGTCGTCTAGCGGGGTCGTTAGGACCCAGTACTTC	TRBV30	TRBJ2-5	TRBD2	.
CASRQETSGANVLTF	TGTGCCAGCAGGCAGGAAACCTCTGGGGCCAACGTCCTGACTTTC	TRBV5-4	TRBJ2-6	.	once
CASSLAGVPTDTQYF	TGTGCCAGCAGCTTAGCAGGGGTTCCCACAGATACGCAGTATTTT	TRBV5-5	TRBJ2-3	.	.
CASSHRDRLNYGYTF	TGTGCCAGCAGCCACAGGGACAGACTAAACTATGGCTACACCTTC	TRBV7-2	TRBJ1-2	TRBD1	.
CASSVQGGQETQYF	TGCGCCAGCAGCGTTCAGGGGGGACAAGAGACCCAGTACTTC	TRBV5-1	TRBJ2-5	.	.
CASSTGTGSGANVLTF	TGCGCCAGCAGCACCGGGACAGGGTCTGGGGCCAACGTCCTGACTTTC	TRBV5-1	TRBJ2-6	TRBD1	once
CASSAKGLDTQYF	TGTGCCAGCAGCGCCAAGGGGTTAGATACGCAGTATTTT	TRBV21-1	TRBJ2-3	.	few
CASSRDTEAFF	TGCGCCAGCAGCCGCGACACTGAAGCTTTCTTT	TRBV4-1	TRBJ1-1	.	.
CASSYGPGSYGYTF	TGTGCCAGCAGTTACGGTCCGGGATCCTATGGCTACACCTTC	TRBV6-5	TRBJ1-2	.	few
CASSLRDRGNEKLFF	TGTGCCAGCAGCCTCCGGGACAGGGGAAATGAAAAACTGTTTTTT	TRBV9	TRBJ1-4	TRBD1	.
CASRSSGGLVADTQYF	TGTGCCAGTAGGAGTAGCGGGGGGCTCGTCGCAGATACGCAGTATTTT	TRBV19	TRBJ2-3	TRBD2	.